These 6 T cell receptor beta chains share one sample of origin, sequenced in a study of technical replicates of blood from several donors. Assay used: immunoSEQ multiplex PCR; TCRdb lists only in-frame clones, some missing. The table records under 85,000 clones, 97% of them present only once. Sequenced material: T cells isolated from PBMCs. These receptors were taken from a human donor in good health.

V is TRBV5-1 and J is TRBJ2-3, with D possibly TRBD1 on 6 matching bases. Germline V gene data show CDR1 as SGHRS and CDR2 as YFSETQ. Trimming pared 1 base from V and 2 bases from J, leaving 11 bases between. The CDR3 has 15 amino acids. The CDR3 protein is CASSLTGYSTDTQYF. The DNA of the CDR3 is TGCGCCAGCAGCTTGACAGGGTACTCCACAGATACGCAGTATTTT.

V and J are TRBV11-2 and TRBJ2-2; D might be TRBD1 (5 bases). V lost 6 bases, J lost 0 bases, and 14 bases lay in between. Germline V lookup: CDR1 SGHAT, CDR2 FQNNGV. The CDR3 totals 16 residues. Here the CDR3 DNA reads TGTGCCAGCAGTAAGCAGGGCCTCCCGAACACCGGGGAGCTGTTTTTT. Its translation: CASSKQGLPNTGELFF.

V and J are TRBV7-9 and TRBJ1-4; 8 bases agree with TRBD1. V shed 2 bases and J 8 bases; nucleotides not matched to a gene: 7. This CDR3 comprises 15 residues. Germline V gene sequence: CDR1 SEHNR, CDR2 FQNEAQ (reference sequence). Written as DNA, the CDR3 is TGTGCCAGCAGCTTAATATCCAGGGGGCGCGAAAAACTGTTTTTT. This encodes CASSLISRGREKLFF.

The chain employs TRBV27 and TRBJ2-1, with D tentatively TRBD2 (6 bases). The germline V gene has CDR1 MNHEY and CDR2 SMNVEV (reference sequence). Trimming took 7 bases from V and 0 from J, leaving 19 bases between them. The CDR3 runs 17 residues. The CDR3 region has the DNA TGTGCCAGCACCCCCGGGACTCCCCTAAGCTCCTACAATGAGCAGTTCTTC. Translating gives CASTPGTPLSSYNEQFF.

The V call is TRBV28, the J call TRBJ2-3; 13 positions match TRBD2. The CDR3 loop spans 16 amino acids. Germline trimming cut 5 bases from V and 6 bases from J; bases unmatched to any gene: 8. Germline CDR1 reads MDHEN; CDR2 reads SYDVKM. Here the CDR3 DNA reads TGTGCCAGCAGTCCCGGACTAGCGGGGGATGTGGATACGCAGTATTTT. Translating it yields CASSPGLAGDVDTQYF.

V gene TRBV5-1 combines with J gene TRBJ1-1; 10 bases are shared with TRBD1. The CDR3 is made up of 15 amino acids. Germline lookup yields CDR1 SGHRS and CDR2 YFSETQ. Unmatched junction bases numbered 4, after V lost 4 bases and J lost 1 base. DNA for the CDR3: TGCGCCAGCAGCATCCGGGACAGGGGGAACACTGAAGCTTTCTTT. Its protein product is CASSIRDRGNTEAFF.